The clone carrying this TCR beta chain has just a few counts. Antigen: not known. One entry per CDR3 protein results from TCRdb running MiXCR on the reads. The repertoire includes around 770,000 distinct CDR3 sequences, almost 30% of them detected once, and under 15% sits in the top ten. The sample is drawn from a study of T cell repertoires in cytomegalovirus infection. For the study at large: Matching HLA type, along with CMV infection, was indicated by public TCR beta signatures.

V was cut by 3 bases and J by 8 bases, with 16 bases left in between. The germline gives CDR1 LNHDA, CDR2 SQIVND (reference sequence). The length of the CDR3 is 14 residues. The origin of this receptor is a human donor in good health (CMV status not recorded). Some clones in this sample may be carry-over from other donors' samples. J is TRBJ1-2 and V is TRBV19; D gene ambiguous. Sequencing used cultured CD8+ T cells from PBMCs, obtained from culture after CMV antigen stimulation. The chain's CDR3 is CASSMETRSKGYTF. CDR3 nucleotide sequence: TGTGCCAGTAGTATGGAGACGAGGTCGAAGGGCTACACCTTC.